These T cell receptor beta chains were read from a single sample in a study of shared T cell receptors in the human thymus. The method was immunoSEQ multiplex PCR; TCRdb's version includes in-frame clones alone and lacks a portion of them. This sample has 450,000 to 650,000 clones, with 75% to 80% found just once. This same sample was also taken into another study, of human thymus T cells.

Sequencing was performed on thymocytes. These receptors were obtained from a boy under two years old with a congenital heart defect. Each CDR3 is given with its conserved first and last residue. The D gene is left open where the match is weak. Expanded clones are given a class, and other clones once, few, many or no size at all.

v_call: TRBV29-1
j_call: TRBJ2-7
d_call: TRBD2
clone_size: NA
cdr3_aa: CSVVKGTSGRVNPYEQYF
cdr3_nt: TGCAGCGTTGTTAAAGGGACTAGCGGGCGCGTCAATCCCTACGAGCAGTACTTC

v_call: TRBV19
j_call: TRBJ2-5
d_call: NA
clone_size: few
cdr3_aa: CASSISVGGETQYF
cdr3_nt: TGTGCCAGTAGTATATCTGTCGGTGGAGAGACCCAGTACTTC

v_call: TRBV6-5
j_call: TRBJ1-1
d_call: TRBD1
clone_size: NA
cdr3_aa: CASSRDSMNTEAFF
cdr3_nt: TGTGCCAGCAGTCGGGACAGCATGAACACTGAAGCTTTCTTT

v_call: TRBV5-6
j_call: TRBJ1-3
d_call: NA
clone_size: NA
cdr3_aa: CASSFGPSGNTIYF
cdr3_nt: TGTGCCAGCAGCTTTGGCCCCTCTGGAAACACCATATATTTT

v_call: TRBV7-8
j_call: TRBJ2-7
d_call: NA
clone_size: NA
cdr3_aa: CASSLGGTSYEQYF
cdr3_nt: TGTGCCAGCAGCTTAGGCGGGACCTCCTACGAGCAGTACTTC

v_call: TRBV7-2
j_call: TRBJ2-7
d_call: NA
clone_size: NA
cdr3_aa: CASSLDGEQYF
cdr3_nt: TGTGCCAGCAGCTTAGACGGCGAGCAGTACTTC

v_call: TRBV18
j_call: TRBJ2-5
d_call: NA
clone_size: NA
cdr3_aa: CASSPGVSRSLQETQYF
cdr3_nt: TGTGCCAGCTCACCCGGTGTCTCGAGGAGCCTCCAAGAGACCCAGTACTTC

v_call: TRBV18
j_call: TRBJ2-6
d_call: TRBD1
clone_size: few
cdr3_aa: CASSPTGTGNSGANVLTF
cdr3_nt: TGTGCCAGCTCACCGACTGGGACAGGGAACTCTGGGGCCAACGTCCTGACTTTC

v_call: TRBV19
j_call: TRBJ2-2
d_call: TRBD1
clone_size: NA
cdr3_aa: CASRTTTGGQREPTGELFF
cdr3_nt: TGTGCCAGTAGAACGACGACAGGGGGCCAGCGGGAGCCCACCGGGGAGCTGTTTTTT

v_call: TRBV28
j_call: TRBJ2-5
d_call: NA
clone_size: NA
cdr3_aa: CASRERETQYF
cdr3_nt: TGTGCCAGCAGAGAACGGGAGACCCAGTACTTC

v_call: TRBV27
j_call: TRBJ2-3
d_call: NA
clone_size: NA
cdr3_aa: CASRDHTGDTQYF
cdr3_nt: TGTGCCAGCAGGGACCACACGGGGGATACGCAGTATTTT

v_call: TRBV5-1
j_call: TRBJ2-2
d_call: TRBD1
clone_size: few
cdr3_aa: CASSSYRYDRGDDTGELFF
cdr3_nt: TGCGCCAGCAGTTCATACCGCTATGACAGGGGAGACGACACCGGGGAGCTGTTTTTT

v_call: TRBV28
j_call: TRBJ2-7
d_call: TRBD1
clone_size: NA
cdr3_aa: CASSHSLDRAFAYEQYF
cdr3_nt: TGTGCCAGCAGCCACTCCCTCGACAGGGCTTTCGCCTACGAGCAGTACTTC

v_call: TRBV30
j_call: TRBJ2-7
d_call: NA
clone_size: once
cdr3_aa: CAWSVPRGECEQYF
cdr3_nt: TGTGCCTGGAGTGTACCCAGGGGGGAGTGCGAGCAGTACTTC

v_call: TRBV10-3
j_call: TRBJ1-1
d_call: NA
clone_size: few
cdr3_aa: CATSTAGGTEAFF
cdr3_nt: TGTGCCACATCGACAGCGGGTGGCACTGAAGCTTTCTTT

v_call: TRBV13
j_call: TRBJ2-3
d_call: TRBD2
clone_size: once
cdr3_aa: CASSLPCRREVSTDTQYF
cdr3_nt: TGTGCCAGCAGCTTGCCGTGTCGGCGGGAGGTAAGCACAGATACGCAGTATTTT

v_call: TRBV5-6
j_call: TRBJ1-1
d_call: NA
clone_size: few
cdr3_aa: CASSLGDNRENNTEAFF
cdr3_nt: TGTGCCAGCAGCTTGGGAGACAACCGGGAAAATAACACTGAAGCTTTCTTT

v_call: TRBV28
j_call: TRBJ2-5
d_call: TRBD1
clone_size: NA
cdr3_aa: CASSHPGQQETQYF
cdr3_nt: TGTGCCAGCAGTCACCCGGGACAGCAAGAGACCCAGTACTTC

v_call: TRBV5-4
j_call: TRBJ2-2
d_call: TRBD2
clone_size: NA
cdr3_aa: CASNSSGEPGELFF
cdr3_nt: TGTGCCAGCAATTCTAGCGGGGAGCCCGGGGAGCTGTTTTTT

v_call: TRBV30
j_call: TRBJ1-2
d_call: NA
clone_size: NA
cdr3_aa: CAWLHRPQDYGYTF
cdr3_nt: TGTGCCTGGCTTCACAGGCCCCAGGACTATGGCTACACCTTC

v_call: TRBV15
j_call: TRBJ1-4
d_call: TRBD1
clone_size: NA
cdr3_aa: CATSRVYRGRYEKLFF
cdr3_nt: TGTGCCACCAGCAGAGTTTACAGGGGGCGATATGAAAAACTGTTTTTT

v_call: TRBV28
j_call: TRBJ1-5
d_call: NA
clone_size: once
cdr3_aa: CASSPTDYSNQPQHF
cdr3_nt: TGTGCCAGCAGTCCGACAGATTATAGCAATCAGCCCCAGCATTTT

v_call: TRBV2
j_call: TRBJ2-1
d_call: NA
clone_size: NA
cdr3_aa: CASMSEHYNEQFF
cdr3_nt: TGTGCCAGCATGAGCGAACACTACAATGAGCAGTTCTTC

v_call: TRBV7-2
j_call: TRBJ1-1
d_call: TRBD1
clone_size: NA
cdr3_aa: CASSTRQGKINTEAFF
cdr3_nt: TGTGCCAGCAGCACCAGACAGGGGAAAATAAACACTGAAGCTTTCTTT

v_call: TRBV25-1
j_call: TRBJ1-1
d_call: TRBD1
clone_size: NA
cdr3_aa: CASKTRGQLNTEAFF
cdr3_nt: TGTGCCAGCAAAACCCGGGGACAGCTGAACACTGAAGCTTTCTTT

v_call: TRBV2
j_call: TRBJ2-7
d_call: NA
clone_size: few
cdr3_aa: CASSDYSSYEQYF
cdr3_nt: TGTGCCAGCAGTGATTACAGCTCCTACGAGCAGTACTTC

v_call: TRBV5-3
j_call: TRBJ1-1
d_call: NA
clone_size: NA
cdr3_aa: CARTGGFTEAFF
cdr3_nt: TGTGCCAGAACGGGGGGATTCACTGAAGCTTTCTTT

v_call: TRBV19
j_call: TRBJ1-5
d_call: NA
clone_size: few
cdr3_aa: CASTTNEEWKPQHF
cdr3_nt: TGTGCCAGTACCACTAACGAGGAGTGGAAGCCCCAGCATTTT

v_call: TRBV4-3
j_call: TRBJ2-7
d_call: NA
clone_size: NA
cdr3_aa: CASSRFQQYEQYF
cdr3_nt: TGCGCCAGCAGCCGCTTCCAACAGTACGAGCAGTACTTC

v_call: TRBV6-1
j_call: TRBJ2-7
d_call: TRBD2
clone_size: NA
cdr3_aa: CASSEAAIAGSPEQYF
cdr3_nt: TGTGCCAGCAGTGAAGCGGCGATAGCGGGATCCCCCGAGCAGTACTTC

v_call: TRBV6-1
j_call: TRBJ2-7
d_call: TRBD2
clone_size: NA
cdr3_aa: CASRGGLAGVYEQYF
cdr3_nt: TGTGCCAGCAGGGGCGGACTAGCGGGGGTTTACGAGCAGTACTTC

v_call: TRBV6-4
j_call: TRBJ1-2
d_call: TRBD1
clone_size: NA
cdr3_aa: CASSEGTGEGDNYGYTF
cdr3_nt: TGTGCCAGCAGTGAGGGGACAGGGGAGGGCGATAACTATGGCTACACCTTC

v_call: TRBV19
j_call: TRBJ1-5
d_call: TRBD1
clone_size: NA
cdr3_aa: CASSISDRVNQPQHF
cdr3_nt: TGTGCCAGTAGTATTTCGGACAGGGTGAATCAGCCCCAGCATTTT

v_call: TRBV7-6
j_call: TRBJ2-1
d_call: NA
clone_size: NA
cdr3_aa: CASSLFRETIQFF
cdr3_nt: TGTGCCAGCAGCTTGTTTCGGGAGACTATCCAGTTCTTC

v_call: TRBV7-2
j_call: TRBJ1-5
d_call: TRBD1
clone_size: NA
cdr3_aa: CASSLALGDRDNQPQHF
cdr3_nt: TGTGCCAGCAGCTTAGCGCTGGGAGACAGGGACAATCAGCCCCAGCATTTT

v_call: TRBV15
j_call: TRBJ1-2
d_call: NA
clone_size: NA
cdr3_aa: CATSSERGFPTYGYTF
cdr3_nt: TGTGCCACCAGCAGCGAACGAGGTTTCCCAACCTATGGCTACACCTTC

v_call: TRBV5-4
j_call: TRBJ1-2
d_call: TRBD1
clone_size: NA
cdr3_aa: CASSLGQGGYGYTF
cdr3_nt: TGTGCCAGCAGCTTGGGGCAGGGGGGCTATGGCTACACCTTC

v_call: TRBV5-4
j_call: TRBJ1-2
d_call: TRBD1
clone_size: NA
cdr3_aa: CASSSFSDRVAGYTF
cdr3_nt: TGTGCCAGCAGCTCCTTTTCGGACAGGGTAGCTGGCTACACCTTC

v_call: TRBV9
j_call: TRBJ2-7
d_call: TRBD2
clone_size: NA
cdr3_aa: CASSVEASGDIDEQYF
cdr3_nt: TGTGCCAGCAGCGTAGAGGCTAGCGGGGATATAGACGAGCAGTACTTC